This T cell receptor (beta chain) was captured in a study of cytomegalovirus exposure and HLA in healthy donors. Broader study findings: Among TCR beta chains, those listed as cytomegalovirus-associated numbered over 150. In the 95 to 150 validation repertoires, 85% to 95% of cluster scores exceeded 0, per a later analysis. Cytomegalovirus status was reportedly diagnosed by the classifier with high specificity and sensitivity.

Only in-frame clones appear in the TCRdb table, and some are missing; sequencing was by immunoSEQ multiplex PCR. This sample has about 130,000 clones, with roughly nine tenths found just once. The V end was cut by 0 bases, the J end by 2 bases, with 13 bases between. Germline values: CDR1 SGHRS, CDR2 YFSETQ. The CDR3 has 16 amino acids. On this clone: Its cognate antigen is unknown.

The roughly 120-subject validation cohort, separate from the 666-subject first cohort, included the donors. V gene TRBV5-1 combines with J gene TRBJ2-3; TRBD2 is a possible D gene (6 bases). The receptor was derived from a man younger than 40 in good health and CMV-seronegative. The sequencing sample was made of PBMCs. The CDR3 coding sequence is TGCGCCAGCAGCTTGGGGGCTAGCGAGTACACAGATACGCAGTATTTT. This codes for CASSLGASEYTDTQYF.